The clone carrying this T cell receptor (beta chain) showed up just a few times. Its antigen remains unidentified. The data belong to a study of radiotherapy plus CTLA-4 blockade in lung cancer. Broader study findings: Expansion of tumor-derived TCR clones was observed in blood after radiotherapy plus ipilimumab.

Clones were read by immunoSEQ multiplex PCR, and TCRdb kept only the in-frame ones, dropping some. The sample holds 40,000 to 55,000 clones; 60% to 80% are singletons and the top ten take under 3%. Germline V gene lookup returns CDR1 LNHDA and CDR2 SQIVND (reference sequence). V gave up 7 bases and J gave up 0 bases, with 13 bases separating them. The CDR3 runs 15 residues. The receptor was isolated from a human donor with non-small cell lung cancer whose response to radiotherapy plus ipilimumab could not be evaluated. Sequenced here: peripheral blood, sampled from a patient treated with radiotherapy plus ipilimumab. The chain employs TRBV19 and TRBJ1-3, with a weak D call TRBD1 (5 bases). The CDR3 here is CASIPSGSSGNTIYF. DNA of the CDR3: TGTGCCAGTATTCCTTCAGGGTCCTCTGGAAACACCATATATTTT.